A selection of T cell receptor beta chains follows, all from one sample in a study of blood T cell repertoires in COVID-19. Sequencing was performed with immunoSEQ multiplex PCR; in TCRdb, only in-frame clones are kept and a portion is missing. Among around 88,000 clones listed, roughly 80% were seen once. Sequenced input: peripheral blood. Source of these receptors: a man in his fifties who had recovered from COVID-19. CDR3s include the opening cysteine and the closing phenylalanine or tryptophan. The D gene is left open where the match is weak. Size tells how often a clone was seen (once, few, many) or the class of an expanded clone, and some rows leave it out.

J gene | D gene | V gene | clone size | CDR3 DNA | CDR3 protein
TRBJ2-2 | NA | TRBV5-6 | NA | TGTGCCAGCAGCCCGTCAGGGGCTCGGACCGGGGAGCTGTTTTTT | CASSPSGARTGELFF
TRBJ2-3 | TRBD1 | TRBV7-7 | NA | TGTGCTAGCAGCCGTGGCGGGACAGGGTCAGATACGCAGTATTTT | CASSRGGTGSDTQYF
TRBJ1-5 | NA | TRBV18 | once | TGTGCCAGCTCACCTGGTCAGAACAATCAGCCCCAGCATTTT | CASSPGQNNQPQHF
TRBJ1-5 | NA | TRBV3-1/TRBV3-2 | once | TGTGCCAGCAGCCAAGCCTTTATTCAGCCCCAGCATTTT | CASSQAFIQPQHF
TRBJ2-1 | TRBD2 | TRBV3-1/TRBV3-2 | NA | TGTGCCAGCAGCCCCACGCGACTAGCGGGAGGGCTGGGATACAATGAGCAGTTCTTC | CASSPTRLAGGLGYNEQFF
TRBJ2-3 | NA | TRBV6-2/TRBV6-3 | NA | TGTGCCAGCAGTTACTCAGGTAGCCCCACAGATACGCAGTATTTT | CASSYSGSPTDTQYF
TRBJ1-4 | NA | TRBV4-3 | NA | TGCGCCAGCAGCCAAGATTTTACGACTCATGAAAAACTGTTTTTT | CASSQDFTTHEKLFF
TRBJ2-5 | NA | TRBV28 | NA | TGTGCCAGCAGTTTGGAGGGGGCTACATGGTCGCAAGAGACCCAGTACTTC | CASSLEGATWSQETQYF
TRBJ2-1 | TRBD2 | TRBV11-2 | NA | TGTGCCAGCGGGGGTAGCGGGAGGGCTTACTATGAGCAGTTCTTC | CASGGSGRAYYEQFF
TRBJ2-5 | TRBD2 | TRBV12-3/TRBV12-4 | NA | TGTGCCAGCACCCTAGCGGGATCCGAGACCCAGTACTTC | CASTLAGSETQYF
TRBJ2-7 | TRBD1 | TRBV7-3 | once | TGTGCCAGCAGGTTGATCGGGACAGGGATTTACGAGCAGTACTTC | CASRLIGTGIYEQYF
TRBJ2-2 | NA | TRBV6-2/TRBV6-3 | NA | TGTGCCAGCAGCTCCCCGGTGGGACTGAACACCGGGGAGCTGTTTTTT | CASSSPVGLNTGELFF
TRBJ1-1 | TRBD1 | TRBV28 | NA | TGTGCCAGCAAACAGGGGAAAAAGACTGAAGCTTTCTTT | CASKQGKKTEAFF
TRBJ1-6 | NA | TRBV27 | NA | TGTGCCAGCAGCGCAGATATCGGAGACTCAGCCCTCCACTTT | CASSADIGDSALHF
TRBJ2-7 | NA | TRBV9 | NA | TGTGCCAGCAGCGTAGACGGAGGCACCCCCTCCTACGAGCAGTACTTC | CASSVDGGTPSYEQYF
TRBJ1-1 | NA | TRBV24-1 | NA | TGTGCCACCAGTGACTCCCGCGCCGACAGACACACTGAAGCTTTCTTT | CATSDSRADRHTEAFF
TRBJ2-3 | TRBD2 | TRBV3-1/TRBV3-2 | NA | TGTGCCAGCAGCCAAACTAGCGGGAGGATAAATACGCAGTATTTT | CASSQTSGRINTQYF
TRBJ1-3 | NA | TRBV9 | NA | TGTGCCAGCAGCGTAGGGAGATACTCTGGAAACACCATATATTTT | CASSVGRYSGNTIYF
TRBJ2-3 | NA | TRBV19 | NA | TGTGCCAGTAGTATAGTATTGGCGGTCTATGGAACAGATACGCAGTATTTT | CASSIVLAVYGTDTQYF
TRBJ2-7 | TRBD1 | TRBV6-2/TRBV6-3 | few | TGTGCCAGCAGCGACCCAGGGGGCCACGAGCAGTACTTC | CASSDPGGHEQYF
TRBJ2-3 | NA | TRBV14 | few | TGTGCCAGCAGCCCGCGAAGATCAGGGACAGATACGCAGTATTTT | CASSPRRSGTDTQYF
TRBJ2-7 | NA | TRBV10-1 | few | TGCGCCAGCAGCACAGCATACTACGAGCAGTACTTC | CASSTAYYEQYF
TRBJ2-5 | TRBD1 | TRBV7-3 | NA | TGTGCCAGCAGCCCGCGAGGGACAGGGGGTCGGGAGACCCAGTACTTC | CASSPRGTGGRETQYF
TRBJ2-2 | NA | TRBV6-4 | NA | TGTGCCAGCGCCGTTCAGGGTCCCGCCGGGGAGCTGTTTTTT | CASAVQGPAGELFF
TRBJ2-2 | TRBD1 | TRBV2 | few | TGTGCCAGCAGAGAAGGGACAGACACCGGGGAGCTGTTTTTT | CASREGTDTGELFF
TRBJ1-1 | TRBD1 | TRBV10-3 | NA | TGTGCCATCGGCGAACAGGGGATGAACACTGAAGCTTTCTTT | CAIGEQGMNTEAFF
TRBJ1-6 | TRBD1 | TRBV27 | NA | TGTGCCAGCAGTTTCGGACAGGGGGCGCGTAGTGGCTCACCCCTCCACTTT | CASSFGQGARSGSPLHF